The 9 T cell receptor beta chains presented below share a single source sample, sequenced in a study of post-analysis software for immune sequencing data. Their cognate antigens are unknown. General study findings and limits: Controls showed lower frequencies than patients for 5 or 6 TRBV segments, and TRBV5-6, TRBV5-1 and TRBV20-1 were among these.

Incorporated into the TCR beta cDNA libraries were unique molecular identifiers, which served to reduce PCR and sequencing biases. TCRdb analysed the PCR reads with MiXCR anew, one entry per CDR3 protein. This sample has hundreds of thousands of distinct CDR3 sequences, with 30% found just once. Sequences were obtained from blood. The receptors were sampled from a girl under 18 with multiple sclerosis.

The genes are TRBV7-9 and TRBJ1-1, with TRBD1 matching over 7 bases. The CDR3 is 16 amino acids. J was trimmed by 0 bases and V by 2 bases; bases with no gene match: 6. Germline V gene sequence: CDR1 SEHNR, CDR2 FQNEAQ (reference sequence). In nucleotides, the CDR3 is TGTGCCAGCAGCTTAACTCTAACAGGGGTGAACACTGAAGCTTTCTTT. The encoded protein is CASSLTLTGVNTEAFF.

This clonotype was observed a few times. The chain combines TRBV20-1 with TRBJ2-3; 10 bases fit TRBD2. The CDR3 contains 16 residues. Germline V CDR1 and CDR2: DFQATT, SNEGSKA (reference sequence). Trimming took 2 bases from V and 5 from J; bases not matched to a gene: 10. CDR3 in DNA: TGCAGTGCTAGATCGGCCAGCGGGGGGGCCGGAGATACGCAGTATTTT. Its translation: CSARSASGGAGDTQYF.

This clonotype was found once. The chain couples TRBV3-1 to TRBJ2-3; perhaps TRBD1 as D (5 bases). Trimming cost V 4 bases and J 4 bases, with 30 bases left between them. Germline CDR1 LGHDT, CDR2 YNNKEL (reference sequence). The CDR3 has 20 amino acids. The CDR3 loop reads CASSRTIGPISSLWADTQYF. The CDR3 DNA sequence: TGTGCCAGCAGCCGGACAATCGGACCAATATCGTCCTTGTGGGCAGATACGCAGTATTTT.

This clonotype was seen a handful of times. J is TRBJ2-1 and V is TRBV7-7; no firm D call. CDR3 length: 14 residues. V was clipped by 0 bases and J by 10 bases, with 13 bases between them. Germline CDR1 and CDR2: SSHAT and FNYEAQ (reference sequence). In DNA form, the CDR3 reads TGTGCCAGCAGCTTAGCCCCGGCATTCGGGGAGCAGTTCTTC. This encodes CASSLAPAFGEQFF.

This clonotype was recorded a few times. This chain links TRBV29-1 with TRBJ1-1; maybe TRBD1 (6 bases). V was shortened by 7 bases and J by 0 bases, with 12 bases between the two germline ends. CDR3 length: 13 residues. The germline CDR1 and CDR2 sequences are SQVTM and ANQGSEA. The CDR3 DNA follows: TGCAGCGCATCGACAGGTATGAACACTGAAGCTTTCTTT. Its translation: CSASTGMNTEAFF. The full variable domain, in which reference TRBV29-1 and TRBJ1-1 provide the parts outside the CDR3, is SAVISQKPSRDICQRGTSLTIQCQVDSQVTMMFWYRQQPGQSLTLIATANQGSEATYESGFVIDKFPISRPNLTFSTLTVSNMSPEDSSIYLCSASTGMNTEAFFGQGTRLTVV.

A remark on this clonotype: The conserved final phenylalanine or tryptophan is absent from the CDR3, which likely points to a read error. The chain uses TRBV5-1 and TRBJ2-1; TRBD2 aligns across 8 bases. With 1 base clipped from V and 4 bases from J, the junction kept 7 bases outside the gene matches. The CDR3 sequence is 16 residues long. Germline V gene lookup returns CDR1 SGHRS and CDR2 YFSETQ. The CDR3 DNA reads as TGCGCCAGCAGCTTGAATCTAGCGGGCACGTACAATGAGCAGTTCCTC. It yields the protein CASSLNLAGTYNEQFL.

As to this clonotype: A junction boundary mismatches the germline segment, possibly from a read error. The chain is built from TRBV6-2 or TRBV6-3 and TRBJ1-5; D not resolved. The germline V gene has CDR1 MNHEY and CDR2 SVGEGT. The CDR3 has 14 residues. The CDR3: CASSYSRNNRPQHF. The CDR3, as DNA: TGTGCCAGCAGTTACTCGAGAAACAATCGGCCCCAGCATTTT.

Note on this clonotype: Relative to the germline gene, one junction end is altered; a read error may explain this. This rearrangement joins TRBV6-1 to TRBJ2-5; D not certain. This CDR3 region has 14 residues. The germline V gene encodes CDR1 MNHNS and CDR2 SASEGT. The CDR3 is CASSERSNQGTQYF. In nucleotides, the CDR3 is TGTGCCAGCAGTGAAAGGTCGAATCAAGGGACCCAGTACTTC.

This clonotype was observed a few times. The gene calls are TRBV9 and TRBJ2-1; 13 bases match TRBD2. The CDR3 is 17 amino acids. Germline CDR1 reads SGDLS; CDR2 reads YYNGEE. The V gene end was trimmed by 2 bases and the J gene end by 5 bases; junction bases not matched to a gene: 7. DNA of the CDR3: TGTGCCAGCAGCGTCTTAGGACTAGCGGGGGTGAACAATGAGCAGTTCTTC. This codes for CASSVLGLAGVNNEQFF.